This TCR beta chain was profiled in a study of T-cell reconstitution after alpha-beta-depleted transplantation in children. Points from the study as a whole: Diversity and T-cell counts at one year after transplant derived mostly from new T cells.

CDR1 and CDR2 from the germline V gene are DFQATT and SNEGSKA (reference sequence). The CDR3 length is 12 residues. V was clipped by 4 bases and J by 4 bases, with 10 bases between them. Molecular barcoding with unique molecular identifiers was used for the TCRbeta library. TCRdb reprocessed the PCR reads with MiXCR, giving one entry per CDR3 protein. The repertoire holds some 260,000 distinct CDR3 sequences, with around 25% as singletons. This clonotype was found many times. No antigen is known for it. The starting material was PBMCs, mostly from graft donor cells, obtained 360 days after TCRalphabeta/CD19-depleted stem cell transplant. This receptor was taken from a female patient aged 2-9 years who had a stem cell transplant for congenital amegakaryocytic thrombocytopenia, so the T cells may come from the graft donor. This rearrangement joins TRBV20-1 to TRBJ2-5; D is unresolved. CDR3 region: CSATDPPETQYF. CDR3 bases: TGCAGTGCTACCGATCCCCCAGAGACCCAGTACTTC.